These 22 T cell receptor beta chains came from one sample sequenced in a study of cytomegalovirus exposure and HLA in healthy donors. PCR primers comprised 60 Vbeta and 13 Jbeta primers. Assay used: immunoSEQ multiplex PCR; TCRdb lists only in-frame clones, some missing. The sample includes 90,000 to 110,000 clones, more than 60% seen only once; the top ten take around 8.6%. The specimen sequenced was PBMCs. Every receptor here comes from a woman between 40 and 50 years old in good health and CMV-seropositive.

This clone was detected once. The chain combines TRBV28 with TRBJ2-5, with D maybe TRBD2 (5 bases). V was cut by 4 bases and J by 3 bases, with 15 bases left in between. This CDR3 has 15 residues. CDR1 and CDR2 (germline): MDHEN, SYDVKM. The CDR3 is CASSSSRRGKETQYF. CDR3 coding DNA: TGTGCCAGCAGTTCCAGTAGGAGAGGGAAAGAGACCCAGTACTTC. The whole variable domain, remainder taken from reference TRBV28 and TRBJ2-5, is DVKVTQSSRYLVKRTGEKVFLECVQDMDHENMFWYRQDPGLGLRLIYFSYDVKMKEKGDIPEGYSVSREKKERFSLILESASTNQTSMYLCASSSSRRGKETQYFGPGTRLLVL.

CDR3 DNA: TGTGCCAGCAGTGGAGTTAGCAATCAGCCCCAGCATTTT. Translating gives CASSGVSNQPQHF. The gene calls are TRBV6-1 and TRBJ1-5, with D uncertain. V lost 4 bases, J lost 0 bases, and 4 bases lay in between. CDR3 length equals 13 residues. Germline values: CDR1 MNHNS, CDR2 SASEGT.

This chain uses TRBV11-1 with TRBJ1-3; D is unresolved. There are 15 residues in the CDR3. Germline CDR1 is SGHAT and CDR2 is FQDESV (reference sequence). V was pared by 5 bases and J by 0 bases, with 11 bases between. As DNA, the CDR3 is TGTGCCAGCAGCGCCAGACGGAGCTCTGGAAACACCATATATTTT. Protein product: CASSARRSSGNTIYF.

The rearrangement links TRBV2 to TRBJ2-7; 12 bases map to TRBD2. The junction had 8 bases not matched to a gene; V was cut back by 6 bases and J by 2 bases. Per germline, CDR1 SNHLY and CDR2 FYNNEI. The CDR3 contains 16 residues. In DNA, the CDR3 is TGTGCCAGCAGCCCCGGACTAGCGGGACCCGCCTACGAGCAGTACTTC. It yields the protein CASSPGLAGPAYEQYF.

As to this clone: At one end the junction does not follow the germline gene, possibly because of a read error. CDR3: CASSPGLIADTQYF. DNA of the CDR3: TGTGCTAGCAGCCCGGGACTAATCGCAGATACGCAGTATTTT. The chain joins TRBV7-7 to TRBJ2-3; 7 nucleotides line up with TRBD2. The CDR3 contains 14 residues. Germline CDR1 is SSHAT and CDR2 is FNYEAQ (reference sequence). The variable domain in full, completed from reference TRBV7-7 and TRBJ2-3, reads GAGVSQSPRYKVTKRGQDVTLRCDPISSHATLYWYQQALGQGPEFLTYFNYEAQPDKSGLPSDRFSAERPEGSISTLTIQRTEQRDSAMYRCASSPGLIADTQYFGPGTRLTVL.

V and J are TRBV4-1 and TRBJ2-3; D gene ambiguous. This CDR3 comprises 14 residues. The germline V gene encodes CDR1 MGHRA and CDR2 YSYEKL. V gave up 1 base and J gave up 9 bases, with 14 bases separating them. Here the CDR3 DNA reads TGCGCCAGCAGCCAAGTAACCGGAGCACGCACGCAGTATTTT. Protein: CASSQVTGARTQYF.

The chain links TRBV6-1 to TRBJ2-7; D possibly corresponds to TRBD1 (6 bases). The CDR3 is 15 amino acids. Germline V gene data show CDR1 as MNHNS and CDR2 as SASEGT. Trimming removed 4 bases from V and 3 bases from J, with 16 bases in between. CDR3 amino acids: CASSGYRETLYEQYF. Here the CDR3 DNA reads TGTGCCAGCAGTGGATACAGGGAAACCCTCTACGAGCAGTACTTC.

The chain recombines TRBV27 with TRBJ2-1; D remains ambiguous. Germline values: CDR1 MNHEY, CDR2 SMNVEV (reference sequence). The ends were cut back, 5 bases at V and 0 bases at J, with 11 bases in the middle. The CDR3 is 15 amino acids. Here the CDR3 DNA reads TGTGCCAGCAGTGTGGCGGTGAGCTCCTACAATGAGCAGTTCTTC. Translation gives CASSVAVSSYNEQFF.

In this sample, this clone turned up once. The chain carries TRBV19 and TRBJ2-1, with D perhaps matching TRBD1 (6 bases). V was pared by 4 bases and J by 9 bases, with 22 bases between. The CDR3 loop spans 16 amino acids. Germline V gene data show CDR1 as LNHDA and CDR2 as SQIVND (reference sequence). CDR3 bases: TGTGCCAGTAGTACAGGGGCAAGCCAGGGCTTCGGTGAGCAGTTCTTC. This translates into CASSTGASQGFGEQFF.

J is TRBJ2-7 and V is TRBV13; TRBD2 is a possible D gene (5 bases). The CDR3 consists of 14 residues. With 0 bases removed from V and 5 bases from J, the gap between germline ends came to 11 bases. Germline V gene sequence: CDR1 PRHDT, CDR2 FYEKMQ (reference sequence). CDR3 loop: CASSLGAGVDEQYF. In DNA form, the CDR3 reads TGTGCCAGCAGCTTAGGGGCCGGGGTCGACGAGCAGTACTTC.

Comment on this clone: The identical CDR3 is also encoded by other nucleotide sequences in the sample. V gene TRBV27 combines with J gene TRBJ2-3, with 11 positions matching TRBD2. After removal of 7 bases from V and 5 bases from J, the junction contained 14 bases not matched to a gene. The CDR3 is 17 amino acids. Germline lookup yields CDR1 MNHEY and CDR2 SMNVEV (reference sequence). The CDR3, as DNA: TGTGCCAGCACCTCCCGGGAACTAGCGGGAGTTGAAGATACGCAGTATTTT. Translated: CASTSRELAGVEDTQYF.

This chain joins TRBV5-1 and TRBJ2-7; 8 positions match TRBD1. The J segment lost 0 bases and the V segment lost 5 bases, leaving 7 bases of the junction unmatched. The germline V gene has CDR1 SGHRS and CDR2 YFSETQ. The CDR3 is 15 amino acids. The CDR3 reads CASSSLGQVSYEQYF. The CDR3 coding sequence is TGCGCCAGCAGTTCGTTGGGACAGGTCTCCTACGAGCAGTACTTC.

The chain uses TRBV6-4 and TRBJ2-1, with D possibly matching TRBD2 (5 bases). The CDR3 consists of 15 residues. V gave up 9 bases and J gave up 0 bases, with 15 bases separating them. CDR1 is MRHNA and CDR2 is SNTAGT in the germline V gene. The CDR3 here is CASSVAPSSYNEQFF. The CDR3 coding sequence is TGTGCCAGTTCCGTAGCGCCGAGCTCCTACAATGAGCAGTTCTTC.

The chain recombines TRBV7-9 with TRBJ2-5; 7 bases line up with TRBD2. V was clipped by 5 bases and J by 1 base; unmatched bases: 4. Germline lookup yields CDR1 SEHNR and CDR2 FQNEAQ (reference sequence). This CDR3 is built from 14 residues. DNA for the CDR3: TGTGCCAGCAGCCCCGTAGCGGGCCAAGAGACCCAGTACTTC. This sequence encodes CASSPVAGQETQYF.

Concerning this clone: The germline gene is not matched at one end of the junction; a read error may be the cause. The rearrangement links TRBV5-4 to TRBJ2-7, with D tentatively TRBD2 (6 bases). The CDR3 has 12 residues. Germline V gene sequence: CDR1 SGHNT, CDR2 YYREEE (reference sequence). The CDR3 is CASSLWGRPLSF. In DNA form, the CDR3 reads TGTGCCAGCAGCTTGTGGGGGAGGCCCCTATCATTC.

The chain is built from TRBV20-1 and TRBJ2-4; 7 positions agree with TRBD2. The CDR3 is 10 residues long. The germline CDR1 and CDR2 sequences are DFQATT and SNEGSKA (reference sequence). V was pared by 7 bases and J by 6 bases, with 0 bases of the junction left unmatched. In DNA form, the CDR3 reads TGCAGTGGGGGGGGAAACATTCAGTACTTC. This encodes CSGGGNIQYF.

This clone has only one observation. J is TRBJ2-7 and V is TRBV28; 10 bases agree with TRBD2. V lost 4 bases, J lost 8 bases, and 14 bases stayed unmatched. The CDR3 runs 16 residues. Germline CDR1 MDHEN, CDR2 SYDVKM. The CDR3 nucleotides read TGTGCCAGCAGTTCACTTGGACTAGCGGTACATCTCCAGCAGTACTTC. Translated, it gives CASSSLGLAVHLQQYF.

The chain is built from TRBV21-1 and TRBJ2-7; the table's D gene call, TRBD2, was not cross checked with the DNA. TRBV21-1 is deemed a pseudogene. The CDR3 runs to 16 residues. The CDR3 sequence: CASTGTSGTWAYEQYF. DNA for the CDR3: TGTGCCAGCACAGGGACTAGCGGGACGTGGGCCTACGAGCAGTACTTC.

The chain carries TRBV7-6 and TRBJ1-4; D not certain. The CDR3 has 13 amino acids. The V gene's germline CDR1 is SGHVS and CDR2 FNYEAQ. With 5 bases removed from V and 8 bases from J, the gap between germline ends came to 12 bases. CDR3 sequence (DNA): TGTGCCAGCAGCCCGGTTCTGCGGGAAAAACTGTTTTTT. This encodes CASSPVLREKLFF.

This clone occurred a few times. This sequence joins TRBV28 and TRBJ2-7, with 9 positions matching TRBD1. V was pared by 5 bases and J by 5 bases, with 10 bases of the junction left unmatched. This CDR3 region has 15 residues. Germline V CDR1 and CDR2: MDHEN, SYDVKM. CDR3 loop: CASSPWDRVFNEQYF. For the CDR3, the DNA is TGTGCCAGCAGTCCTTGGGACAGGGTGTTCAACGAGCAGTACTTC.

The chain links TRBV6-1 to TRBJ2-7, with TRBD2 identical over 10 bases. CDR3 size: 15 residues. CDR1 and CDR2 from the germline V gene are MNHNS and SASEGT. J was trimmed by 3 bases and V by 6 bases; bases with no gene match: 8. The CDR3 coding sequence is TGTGCCAGCAGAACCGGGACTAGCGCATACTACGAGCAGTACTTC. This gives the protein CASRTGTSAYYEQYF.

This chain connects TRBV25-1 to TRBJ1-1; the D is unclear. The CDR3 is 16 residues long. Germline CDR1 and CDR2: MGHDK and SYGVNS. Trimming pared 5 bases from V and 3 bases from J, leaving 19 bases between. The CDR3 loop reads CASSPKRYYDDTEAFF. CDR3 in DNA: TGTGCCAGCAGTCCTAAAAGGTACTATGATGACACTGAAGCTTTCTTT.